This T cell receptor beta chain was obtained from a study of T-cell reconstitution after alpha-beta-depleted transplantation in children. The CDR3 has 14 residues. In germline, CDR1 is SGHDN, CDR2 FVKESK. Trimming shortened V by 6 bases and J by 0 bases, and 11 bases separated the two germline ends. This clonotype has just a few counts. TCRbeta library construction was performed incorporating unique molecular identifiers. TCRdb processed the PCR reads anew with MiXCR; each CDR3 protein has one entry. The sample has 200,000 to 250,000 distinct CDR3 sequences, about 9.5% seen once. The sequencing used PBMCs from the stem cell graft donor, collected from the stem cell graft. This chain links TRBV14 with TRBJ1-2; D remains unclear. The source of this sequence is a human donor who donated a stem cell graft to a child with acute lymphoblastic leukemia. Written as DNA, the CDR3 is TGTGCCAGCAGTTTCCAGGCAACTAACTATGGCTACACCTTC. Its protein is CASSFQATNYGYTF.